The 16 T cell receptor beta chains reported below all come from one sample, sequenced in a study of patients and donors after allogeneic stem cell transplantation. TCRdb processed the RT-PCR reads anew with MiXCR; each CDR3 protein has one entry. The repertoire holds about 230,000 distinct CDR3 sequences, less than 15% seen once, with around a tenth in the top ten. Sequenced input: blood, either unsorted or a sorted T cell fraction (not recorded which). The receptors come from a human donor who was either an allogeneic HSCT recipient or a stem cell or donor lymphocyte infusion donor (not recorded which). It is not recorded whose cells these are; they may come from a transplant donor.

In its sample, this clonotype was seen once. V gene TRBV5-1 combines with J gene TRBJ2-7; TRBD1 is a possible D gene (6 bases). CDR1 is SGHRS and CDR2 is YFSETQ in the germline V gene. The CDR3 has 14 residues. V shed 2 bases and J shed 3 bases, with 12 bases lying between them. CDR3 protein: CASSLTGRSYEQYF. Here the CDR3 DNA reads TGCGCCAGCAGCTTAACAGGGCGTAGCTACGAGCAGTACTTC.

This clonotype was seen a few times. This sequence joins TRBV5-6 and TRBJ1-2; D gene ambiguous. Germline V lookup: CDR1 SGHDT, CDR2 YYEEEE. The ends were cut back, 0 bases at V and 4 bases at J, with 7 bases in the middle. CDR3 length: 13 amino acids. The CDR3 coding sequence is TGTGCCAGCAGCTTGGTGGTCTCCTATGGCTACACCTTC. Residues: CASSLVVSYGYTF.

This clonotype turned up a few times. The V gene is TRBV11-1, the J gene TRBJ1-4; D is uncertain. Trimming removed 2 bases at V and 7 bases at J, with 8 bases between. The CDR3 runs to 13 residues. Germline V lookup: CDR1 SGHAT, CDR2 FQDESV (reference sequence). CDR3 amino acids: CASSLRLGEKLFF. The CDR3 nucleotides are TGTGCCAGCAGCTTACGCCTGGGTGAAAAACTGTTTTTT.

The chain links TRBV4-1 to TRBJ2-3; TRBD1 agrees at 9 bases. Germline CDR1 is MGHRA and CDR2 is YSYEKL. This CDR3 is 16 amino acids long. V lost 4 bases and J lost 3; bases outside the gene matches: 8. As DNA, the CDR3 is TGCGCCAGCAGCCCCGAAGGGACAGGGAGGACAGATACGCAGTATTTT. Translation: CASSPEGTGRTDTQYF.

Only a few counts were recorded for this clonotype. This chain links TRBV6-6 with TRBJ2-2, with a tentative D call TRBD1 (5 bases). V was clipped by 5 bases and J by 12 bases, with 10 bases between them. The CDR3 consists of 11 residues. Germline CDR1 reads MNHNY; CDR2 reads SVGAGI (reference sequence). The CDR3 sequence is CASSQKGQLFF. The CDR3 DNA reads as TGTGCCAGCAGTCAGAAGGGGCAGCTGTTTTTT.

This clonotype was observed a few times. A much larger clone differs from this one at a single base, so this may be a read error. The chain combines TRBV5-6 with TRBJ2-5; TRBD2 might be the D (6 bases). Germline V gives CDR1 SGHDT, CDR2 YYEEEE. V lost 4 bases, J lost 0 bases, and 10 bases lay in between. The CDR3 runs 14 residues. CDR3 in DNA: TGTGCCAGCAGCCGCGGGACTCACCAAGAGACCCAGTACTTC. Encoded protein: CASSRGTHQETQYF. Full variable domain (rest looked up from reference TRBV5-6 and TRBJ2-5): DAGVTQSPTHLIKTRGQQVTLRCSPKSGHDTVSWYQQALGQGPQFIFQYYEEEERQRGNFPDRFSGHQFPNYSSELNVNALLLGDSALYLCASSRGTHQETQYFGPGTRLLVL.

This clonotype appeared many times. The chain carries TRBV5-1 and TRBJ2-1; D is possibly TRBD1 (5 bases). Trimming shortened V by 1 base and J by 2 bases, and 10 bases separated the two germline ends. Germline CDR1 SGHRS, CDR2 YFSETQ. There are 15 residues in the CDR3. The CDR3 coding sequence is TGCGCCAGCAGCTTGCAGGGCGGTACCTACAATGAGCAGTTCTTC. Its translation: CASSLQGGTYNEQFF.

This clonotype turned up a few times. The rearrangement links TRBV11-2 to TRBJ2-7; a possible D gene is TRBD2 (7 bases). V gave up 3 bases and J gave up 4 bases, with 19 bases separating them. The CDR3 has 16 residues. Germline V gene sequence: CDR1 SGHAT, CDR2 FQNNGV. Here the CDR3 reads CASSFTQQGGRYEQYF. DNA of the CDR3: TGTGCCAGCAGCTTCACCCAACAGGGAGGGCGGTACGAGCAGTACTTC.

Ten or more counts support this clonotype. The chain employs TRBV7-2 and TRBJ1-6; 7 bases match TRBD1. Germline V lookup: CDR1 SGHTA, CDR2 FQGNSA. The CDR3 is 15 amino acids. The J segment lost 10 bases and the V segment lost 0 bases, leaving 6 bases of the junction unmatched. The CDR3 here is CASSLAAQGRSPLHF. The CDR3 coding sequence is TGTGCCAGCAGCTTAGCGGCACAGGGGAGGTCACCCCTCCACTTT.

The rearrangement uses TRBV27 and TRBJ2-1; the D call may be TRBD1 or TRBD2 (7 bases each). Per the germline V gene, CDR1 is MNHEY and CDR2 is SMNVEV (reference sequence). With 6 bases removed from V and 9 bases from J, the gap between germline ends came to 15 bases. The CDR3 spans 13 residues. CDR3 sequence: CASRETGRAEQFF. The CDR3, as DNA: TGTGCCAGCAGGGAGACAGGGAGGGCTGAGCAGTTCTTC.

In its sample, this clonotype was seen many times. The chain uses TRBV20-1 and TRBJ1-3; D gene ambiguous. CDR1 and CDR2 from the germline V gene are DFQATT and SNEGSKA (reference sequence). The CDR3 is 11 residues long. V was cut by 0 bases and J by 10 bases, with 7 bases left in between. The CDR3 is CSAREQKTIYF. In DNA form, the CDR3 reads TGCAGTGCTAGAGAGCAGAAGACCATATATTTT.

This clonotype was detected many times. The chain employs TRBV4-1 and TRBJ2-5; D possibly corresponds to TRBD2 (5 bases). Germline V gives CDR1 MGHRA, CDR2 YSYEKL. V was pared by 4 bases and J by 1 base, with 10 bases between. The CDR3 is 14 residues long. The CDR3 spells CASSPRLFQETQYF. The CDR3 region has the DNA TGCGCCAGCAGCCCACGACTATTCCAAGAGACCCAGTACTTC.

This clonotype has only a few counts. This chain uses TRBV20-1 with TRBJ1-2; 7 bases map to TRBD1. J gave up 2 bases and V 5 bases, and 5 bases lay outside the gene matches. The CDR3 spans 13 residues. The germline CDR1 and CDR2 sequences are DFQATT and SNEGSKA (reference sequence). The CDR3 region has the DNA TGCAGTGCTGTTACCAGGGGGAACTATGGCTACACCTTC. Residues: CSAVTRGNYGYTF.

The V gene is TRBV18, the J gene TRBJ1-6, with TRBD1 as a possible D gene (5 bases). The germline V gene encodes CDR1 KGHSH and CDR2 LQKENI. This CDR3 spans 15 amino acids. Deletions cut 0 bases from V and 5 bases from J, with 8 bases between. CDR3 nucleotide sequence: TGTGCCAGCTCACCACCTGGGGGTGATAATTCACCCCTCCACTTT. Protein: CASSPPGGDNSPLHF.

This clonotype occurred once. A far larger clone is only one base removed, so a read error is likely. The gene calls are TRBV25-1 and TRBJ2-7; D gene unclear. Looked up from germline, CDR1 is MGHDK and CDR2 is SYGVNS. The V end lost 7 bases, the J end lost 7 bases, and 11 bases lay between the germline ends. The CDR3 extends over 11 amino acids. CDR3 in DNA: TGTGCCAGCAACGCCTACAATGAGCAGTACTTC. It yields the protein CASNAYNEQYF.

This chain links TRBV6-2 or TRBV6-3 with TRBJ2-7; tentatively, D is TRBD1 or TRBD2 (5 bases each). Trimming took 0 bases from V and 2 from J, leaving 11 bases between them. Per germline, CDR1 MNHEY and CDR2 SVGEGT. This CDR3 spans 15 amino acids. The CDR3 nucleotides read TGTGCCAGCAGTTACTCCGGAGAGGGACCCTACGAGCAGTACTTC. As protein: CASSYSGEGPYEQYF.